This T cell receptor (beta chain) was identified during a study of post-analysis software for immune sequencing data. General study findings and limits: Five TRBV segments, including TRBV5-6, TRBV5-1 and TRBV20-1, were more frequent in patients than controls.

Unique molecular identifiers were built into the TCR beta cDNA libraries. One entry per CDR3 protein, called by TCRdb with MiXCR from the PCR reads. Among about 400,000 distinct CDR3 sequences listed, approximately 33% were seen once. Germline loops: CDR1 MNHEY, CDR2 SMNVEV (reference sequence). The CDR3 is 14 residues long. As regards this clonotype: The antigen remains unidentified. Sequence at one end of the junction differs from germline and may be a read error.

Sample: blood. The chain combines TRBV27 with TRBJ2-7; D remains unclear. This clonotype was sampled from a girl aged 10 to 17 with multiple sclerosis. This chain's CDR3 is CAGSPLGASYEQYF. The CDR3 DNA reads TGTGCCGGCAGCCCCTTGGGTGCCTCCTACGAGCAGTACTTC.